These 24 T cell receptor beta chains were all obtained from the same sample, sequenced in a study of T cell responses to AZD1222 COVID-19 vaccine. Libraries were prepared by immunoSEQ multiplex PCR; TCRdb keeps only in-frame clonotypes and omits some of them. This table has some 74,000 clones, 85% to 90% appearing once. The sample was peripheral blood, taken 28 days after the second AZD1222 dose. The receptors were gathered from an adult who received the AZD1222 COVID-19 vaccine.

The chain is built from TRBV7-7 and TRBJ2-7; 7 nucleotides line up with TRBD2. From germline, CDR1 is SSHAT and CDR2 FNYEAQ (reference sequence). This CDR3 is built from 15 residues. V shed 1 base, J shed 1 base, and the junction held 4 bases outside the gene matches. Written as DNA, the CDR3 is TGTGCCAGCAGCTTAGGGGCTAGCGGTTCCTACGAGCAGTACTTC. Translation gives CASSLGASGSYEQYF.

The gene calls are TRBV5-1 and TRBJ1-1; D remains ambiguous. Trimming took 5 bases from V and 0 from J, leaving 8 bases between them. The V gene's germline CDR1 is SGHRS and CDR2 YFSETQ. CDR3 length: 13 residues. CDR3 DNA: TGCGCCAGCAGTGGCCAGCTGAACACTGAAGCTTTCTTT. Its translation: CASSGQLNTEAFF.

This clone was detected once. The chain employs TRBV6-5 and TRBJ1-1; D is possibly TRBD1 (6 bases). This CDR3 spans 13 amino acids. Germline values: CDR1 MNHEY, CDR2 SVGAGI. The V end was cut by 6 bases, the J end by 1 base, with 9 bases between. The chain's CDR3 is CASSRQANTEAFF. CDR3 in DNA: TGTGCCAGCAGCCGACAGGCGAACACTGAAGCTTTCTTT.

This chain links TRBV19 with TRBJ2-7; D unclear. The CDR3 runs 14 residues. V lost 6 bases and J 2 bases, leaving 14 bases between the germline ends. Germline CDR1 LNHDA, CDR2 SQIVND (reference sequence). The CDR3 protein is CASRDGQDAYEQYF. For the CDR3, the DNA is TGTGCCAGTAGAGATGGGCAGGATGCCTACGAGCAGTACTTC.

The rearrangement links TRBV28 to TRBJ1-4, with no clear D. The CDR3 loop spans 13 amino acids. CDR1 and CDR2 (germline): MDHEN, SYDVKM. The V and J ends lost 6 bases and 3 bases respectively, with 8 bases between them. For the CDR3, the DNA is TGTGCCAGCAGGTCGGCAGCTAATGAAAAACTGTTTTTT. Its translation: CASRSAANEKLFF.

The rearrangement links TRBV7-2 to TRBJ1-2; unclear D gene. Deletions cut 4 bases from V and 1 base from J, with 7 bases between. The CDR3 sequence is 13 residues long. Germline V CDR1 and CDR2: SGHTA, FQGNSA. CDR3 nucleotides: TGTGCCAGCAGCTATACAAGTAACTATGGCTACACCTTC. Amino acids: CASSYTSNYGYTF.

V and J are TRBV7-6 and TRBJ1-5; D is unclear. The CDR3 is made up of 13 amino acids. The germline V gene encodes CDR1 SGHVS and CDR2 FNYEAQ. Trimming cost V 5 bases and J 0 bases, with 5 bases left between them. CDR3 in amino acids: CASSASSNQPQHF. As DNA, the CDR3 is TGTGCCAGCAGCGCCTCTAGCAATCAGCCCCAGCATTTT. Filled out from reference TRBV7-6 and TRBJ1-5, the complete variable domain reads GAGVSQSPRYKVTKRGQDVALRCDPISGHVSLYWYRQALGQGPEFLTYFNYEAQQDKSGLPNDRFSAERPEGSISTLTIQRTEQRDSAMYRCASSASSNQPQHFGDGTRLSIL.

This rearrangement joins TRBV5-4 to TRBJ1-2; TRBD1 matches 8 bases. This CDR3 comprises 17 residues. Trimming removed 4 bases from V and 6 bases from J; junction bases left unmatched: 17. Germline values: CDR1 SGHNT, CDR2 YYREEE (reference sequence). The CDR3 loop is CASSNNRGNSAGDGYTF. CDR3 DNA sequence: TGTGCCAGCAGCAATAACAGGGGGAACTCCGCGGGGGATGGCTACACCTTC.

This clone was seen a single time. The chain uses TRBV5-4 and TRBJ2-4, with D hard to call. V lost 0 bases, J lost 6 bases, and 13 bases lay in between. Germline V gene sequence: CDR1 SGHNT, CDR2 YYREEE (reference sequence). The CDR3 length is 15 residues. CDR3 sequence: CASSLGSASRNIQYF. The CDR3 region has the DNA TGTGCCAGCAGCTTGGGGTCGGCCTCCAGAAACATTCAGTACTTC.

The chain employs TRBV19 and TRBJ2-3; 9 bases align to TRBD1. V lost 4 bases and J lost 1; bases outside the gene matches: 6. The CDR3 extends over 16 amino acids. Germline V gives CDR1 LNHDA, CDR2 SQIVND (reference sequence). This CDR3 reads CASSSTTGGGTDTQYF. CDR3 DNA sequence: TGTGCCAGTAGTAGCACGACAGGGGGGGGCACAGATACGCAGTATTTT.

CDR3 nucleotide sequence: TGTGCCAGCAGCTTAGGACAGGGGGATGGCTACACCTTC. Translating gives CASSLGQGDGYTF. This rearrangement joins TRBV13 to TRBJ1-2; 8 nucleotides align to TRBD1. The CDR3 has 13 amino acids. V lost 0 bases to trimming and J lost 6 bases; unmatched junction nucleotides: 0. Germline V gene sequence: CDR1 PRHDT, CDR2 FYEKMQ (reference sequence).

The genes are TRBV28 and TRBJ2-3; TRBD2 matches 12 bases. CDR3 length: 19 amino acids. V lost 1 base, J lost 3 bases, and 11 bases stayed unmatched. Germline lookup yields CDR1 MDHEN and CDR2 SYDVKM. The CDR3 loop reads CASSLLTPASGGATDTQYF. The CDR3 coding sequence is TGTGCCAGCAGTTTATTAACCCCGGCTAGCGGGGGGGCGACAGATACGCAGTATTTT.

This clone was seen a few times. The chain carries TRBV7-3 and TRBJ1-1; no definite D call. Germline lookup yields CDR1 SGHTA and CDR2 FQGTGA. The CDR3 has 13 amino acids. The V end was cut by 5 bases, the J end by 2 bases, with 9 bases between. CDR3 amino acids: CASSRSANTEAFF. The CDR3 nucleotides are TGTGCCAGCAGCCGTTCAGCTAACACTGAAGCTTTCTTT.

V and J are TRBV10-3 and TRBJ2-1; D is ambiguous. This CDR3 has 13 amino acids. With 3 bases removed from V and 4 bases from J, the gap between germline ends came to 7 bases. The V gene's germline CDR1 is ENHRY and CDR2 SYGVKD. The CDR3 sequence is CAISDGLYNEQFF. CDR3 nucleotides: TGTGCCATCAGTGACGGGCTTTACAATGAGCAGTTCTTC.

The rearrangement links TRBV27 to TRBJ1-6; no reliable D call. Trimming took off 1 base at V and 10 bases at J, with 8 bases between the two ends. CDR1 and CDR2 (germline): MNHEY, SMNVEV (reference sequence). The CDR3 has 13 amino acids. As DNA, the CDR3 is TGTGCCAGCAGTTTATGGATGGCCTCACCCCTCCACTTT. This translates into CASSLWMASPLHF.

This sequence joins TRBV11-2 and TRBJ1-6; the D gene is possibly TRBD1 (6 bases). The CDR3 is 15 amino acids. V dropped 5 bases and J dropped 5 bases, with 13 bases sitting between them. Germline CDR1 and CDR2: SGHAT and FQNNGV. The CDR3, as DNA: TGTGCCAGCAGCCCCGGGACAACGGATAATTCACCCCTCCACTTT. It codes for CASSPGTTDNSPLHF.

This CDR3 is CASSLFRGPAYNEQFF. The CDR3 bases are TGCGCCAGCAGCTTGTTTAGGGGGCCAGCCTACAATGAGCAGTTCTTC. The V and J genes are TRBV5-1 and TRBJ2-1, with TRBD1 identical over 7 bases. Trimming took 1 base from V and 2 from J; bases not matched to a gene: 6. The CDR3 sequence is 16 residues long. Germline V gives CDR1 SGHRS, CDR2 YFSETQ.

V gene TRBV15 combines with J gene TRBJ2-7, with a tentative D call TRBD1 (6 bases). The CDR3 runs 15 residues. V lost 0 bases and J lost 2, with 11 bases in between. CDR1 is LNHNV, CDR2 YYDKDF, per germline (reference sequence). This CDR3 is CATSREQGPTYEQYF. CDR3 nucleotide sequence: TGTGCCACCAGCAGAGAACAGGGACCAACCTACGAGCAGTACTTC.

CDR3 sequence (DNA): TGTGCCTGGAGTGGGCAGGGCTATGGCTACACCTTC. Protein sequence: CAWSGQGYGYTF. The rearrangement links TRBV30 to TRBJ1-2; tentative D call: TRBD1 (5 bases). The V and J ends lost 1 base and 4 bases respectively, with 7 bases between them. CDR1 and CDR2 (germline): GTSNPN, SVGIG (reference sequence). The CDR3 runs 12 residues.

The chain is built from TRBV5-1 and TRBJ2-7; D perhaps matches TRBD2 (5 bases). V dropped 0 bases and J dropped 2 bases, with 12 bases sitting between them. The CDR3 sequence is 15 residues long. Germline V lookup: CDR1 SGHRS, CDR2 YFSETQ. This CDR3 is CASSLARGVPYEQYF. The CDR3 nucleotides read TGCGCCAGCAGCTTGGCCCGGGGAGTCCCCTACGAGCAGTACTTC.

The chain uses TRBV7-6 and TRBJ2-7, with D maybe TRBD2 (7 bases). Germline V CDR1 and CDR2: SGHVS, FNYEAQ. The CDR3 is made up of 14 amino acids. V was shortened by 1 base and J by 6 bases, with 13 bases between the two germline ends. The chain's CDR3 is CASSLGGGGSEQYF. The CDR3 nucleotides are TGTGCCAGCAGCTTAGGGGGAGGGGGGAGCGAGCAGTACTTC.

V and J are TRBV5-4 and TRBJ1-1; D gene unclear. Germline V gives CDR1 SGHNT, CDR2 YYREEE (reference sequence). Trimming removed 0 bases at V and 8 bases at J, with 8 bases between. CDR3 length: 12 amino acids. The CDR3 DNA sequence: TGTGCCAGCAGCTTGGGTCTAGGGGAAGCTTTCTTT. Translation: CASSLGLGEAFF.

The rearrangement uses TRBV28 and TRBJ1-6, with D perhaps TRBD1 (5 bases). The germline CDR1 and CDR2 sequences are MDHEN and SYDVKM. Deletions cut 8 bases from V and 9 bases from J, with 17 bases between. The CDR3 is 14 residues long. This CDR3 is CASFPGTVSSPLHF. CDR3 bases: TGTGCCAGCTTCCCAGGGACGGTTTCTTCACCCCTCCACTTT.

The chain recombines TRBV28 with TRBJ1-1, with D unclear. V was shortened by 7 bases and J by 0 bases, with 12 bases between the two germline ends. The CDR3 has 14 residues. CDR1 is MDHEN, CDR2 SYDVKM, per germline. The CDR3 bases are TGTGCCAGCACCAGGTCGGGTATGAACACTGAAGCTTTCTTT. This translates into CASTRSGMNTEAFF.